This TCR beta chain was found in a study of Ad26.COV2.S vaccination and SARS-CoV-2 variants. Study observations and caveats: For non-spike TCRs, breadth in vaccine recipients resembled that in placebo recipients.

Libraries were prepared by immunoSEQ multiplex PCR; TCRdb keeps only in-frame clonotypes and omits some of them. The data show about 180,000 clones, around 90% seen once. For this clone: Its specificity is unknown.

Sequencing used peripheral blood, obtained after recovery from COVID-19. This clonotype was obtained from a human donor who had recovered from COVID-19.

The CDR3 sequence: CASPSPISPGLETQYF. The CDR3 DNA is TGTGCCAGTCCCAGCCCAATCAGCCCGGGGCTGGAGACCCAGTACTTC. The gene calls are TRBV5-4 and TRBJ2-5; D possibly uses TRBD1 or TRBD2 (5 bases each). Germline V lookup: CDR1 SGHNT, CDR2 YYREEE (reference sequence). V lost 8 bases to trimming and J lost 5 bases, with 25 bases between them. The CDR3 contains 16 residues.